The rows below give T cell receptor beta chains drawn from one sample of a study of T cells in Graves' hyperthyroidism and ophthalmopathy. TCRdb re-called the multiplex PCR reads through MiXCR, storing one row per CDR3 protein. The sample lists some 530,000 distinct CDR3 sequences; about 20% were seen once. Source material: blood. The receptors derive from a woman in her 70s with Graves' ophthalmopathy. Each CDR3 is given with its conserved first and last residue. Each record gives: J gene, V gene, D gene, clone size, CDR3 protein, CDR3 DNA. D genes are given only for firm matches. The size field is filled for only some rows; it gives once, few, many or a size class.

TRBJ2-7 TRBV5-1 TRBD1 NA CASSMDRAPGEQYF TGCGCCAGCAGCATGGACAGGGCCCCAGGGGAGCAGTACTTC
TRBJ2-2 TRBV6-2/TRBV6-3 NA many CASSYVVQSTGELFF TGTGCCAGCAGTTACGTGGTCCAATCCACCGGGGAGCTGTTTTTT
TRBJ2-7 TRBV20-1 NA NA CSAGSRAYEQYF TGCAGTGCCGGATCGCGGGCCTACGAGCAGTACTTC
TRBJ2-7 TRBV12-3/TRBV12-4 TRBD1 few CASSLGTGQEQYF TGTGCCAGCAGTTTAGGGACAGGGCAAGAGCAGTACTTC
TRBJ1-2 TRBV15 NA NA CATRKGGVDYGYTF TGTGCCACCAGGAAGGGAGGGGTTGACTATGGCTACACCTTC
TRBJ2-5 TRBV18 NA NA CASSRTPGETRYF TGTGCCAGCTCCCGAACGCCAGGAGAGACCCGGTACTTC
TRBJ2-7 TRBV6-1 NA many CASNTAGSSYEQYF TGTGCCAGCAACACCGCGGGTTCTTCCTACGAGCAGTACTTC
TRBJ1-2 TRBV18 NA few CASSPTENYGYTF TGTGCCAGCTCACCGACGGAGAACTATGGCTACACCTTC
TRBJ1-1 TRBV12-3/TRBV12-4 NA many CASSFMGGREAFF TGTGCCAGCAGTTTTATGGGGGGCCGTGAAGCTTTCTTT
TRBJ2-1 TRBV5-1 TRBD1 many CASGGGTGGYNEQFF TGCGCCAGCGGCGGGGGGACAGGGGGCTACAATGAGCAGTTCTTC
TRBJ1-2 TRBV10-3 NA NA CAISVEGIYGYTF TGTGCCATCAGTGTTGAAGGGATCTATGGCTACACCTTC
TRBJ1-6 TRBV20-1 NA NA CSARDSSYNSPLHF TGCAGTGCTAGAGACAGCTCCTATAATTCACCCCTCCACTTT
TRBJ1-1 TRBV27 NA many CASTASGWRNTEAFF TGTGCCAGCACCGCTAGTGGATGGCGGAACACTGAAGCTTTCTTT
TRBJ2-7 TRBV6-2/TRBV6-3 NA NA CASSYTHGATRGEQYF TGTGCCAGCAGTTACACCCACGGAGCGACTAGAGGAGAGCAGTACTTC
TRBJ2-1 TRBV5-1 NA NA CASSLRSGGDNEQFF TGCGCCAGCAGCTTGCGCTCCGGCGGGGATAATGAGCAGTTCTTC
TRBJ2-1 TRBV28 NA NA CASSPARPFNNEQFF TGTGCCAGCAGTCCAGCGAGGCCTTTCAACAATGAGCAGTTCTTC
TRBJ2-1 TRBV7-9 NA few CASSLGVPPEEQFF TGTGCCAGCAGCTTAGGAGTCCCCCCCGAGGAGCAGTTCTTC